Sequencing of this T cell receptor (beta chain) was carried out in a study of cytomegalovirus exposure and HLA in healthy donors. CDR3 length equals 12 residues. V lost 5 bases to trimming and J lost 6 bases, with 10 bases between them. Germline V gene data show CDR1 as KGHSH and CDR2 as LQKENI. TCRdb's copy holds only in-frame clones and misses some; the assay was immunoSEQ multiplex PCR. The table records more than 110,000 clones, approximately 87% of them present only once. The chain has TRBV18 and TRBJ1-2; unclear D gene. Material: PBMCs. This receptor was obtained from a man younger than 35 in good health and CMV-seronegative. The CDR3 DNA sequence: TGTGCCAGCTCAGAACAATCCGATGGCTACACCTTC. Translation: CASSEQSDGYTF.